Described below is a single TCR beta chain sequence and its context. What it recognizes is unknown. The data originate from a study of T cell responses to AZD1222 COVID-19 vaccine. Study-wide points: Donor demographics were predominantly white British with a female majority; clonal diversity may be underestimated.

Produced via immunoSEQ multiplex PCR; TCRdb's table is partial and in-frame only. The data contain about 150,000 clones, roughly 87% of them singletons. The ends were cut back, 4 bases at V and 3 bases at J, with 19 bases in the middle. The CDR3 consists of 16 residues. Germline CDR1 SEHNR, CDR2 FQNEAQ (reference sequence). This clonotype was sampled from an adult in good health. The chain is built from TRBV7-9 and TRBJ2-7, with no clear D. The material sequenced was peripheral blood, taken on day 0 of AZD1222 vaccination. The CDR3 sequence: CASSSLRSYALYEQYF. Here the CDR3 DNA reads TGTGCCAGCAGCTCGCTCAGGAGCTACGCTCTCTACGAGCAGTACTTC.